These 25 T cell receptor beta chains were all obtained from the same sample, sequenced in a study of OX40 agonist ivuxolimab in advanced cancers. Measured with immunoSEQ multiplex PCR; TCRdb has only the in-frame clones, and not every one. The sample has about 70,000 clones, 75% to 90% seen once. This specimen was CD4+ or CD8+ T cells sorted from blood, taken in a trial of the OX40 agonist ivuxolimab. These receptors were taken from an adult with an advanced solid tumor such as melanoma, head and neck, liver or kidney cancer.

The chain uses TRBV11-2 and TRBJ2-7, with TRBD1 matching over 9 bases. The CDR3 covers 15 residues. V shed 1 base and J 5 bases; nucleotides not matched to a gene: 6. Per the germline V gene, CDR1 is SGHAT and CDR2 is FQNNGV. The CDR3 DNA sequence: TGTGCCAGCAGCTTAGTGACAGGGGGTACTAACGAGCAGTACTTC. This sequence encodes CASSLVTGGTNEQYF.

V usage is TRBV6-1 and J usage is TRBJ1-4; 8 nucleotides align to TRBD1. J lost 10 bases, V lost 6 bases, and 7 bases had no gene match. The CDR3 extends over 13 amino acids. The germline V gene has CDR1 MNHNS and CDR2 SASEGT. DNA for the CDR3: TGTGCCAGCAGCGTGGACAGGGAGGGAAAACTGTTTTTT. This gives the protein CASSVDREGKLFF.

A word on this clone: An end of the junction differs from the germline gene, which may be a read error. The chain employs TRBV7-7 and TRBJ1-4; D is ambiguous. The CDR3 sequence is 14 residues long. CDR1 is SSHAT, CDR2 FNYEAQ, per germline (reference sequence). The DNA for the CDR3 is TGTGCTAGCAGTCGTTCTAAGGGTAATGAAAAACTGTTTTTT. Protein product: CASSRSKGNEKLFF.

The sample holds a few counts of this clone. V usage is TRBV6-5 and J usage is TRBJ2-5, with 7 bases lining up with TRBD1. The CDR3 loop spans 14 amino acids. Germline loops: CDR1 MNHEY, CDR2 SVGAGI. V gave up 7 bases and J gave up 1 base; unmatched junction bases: 6. The CDR3 sequence is CASTETGTQETQYF. CDR3 nucleotide sequence: TGTGCCAGCACCGAGACAGGGACCCAAGAGACCCAGTACTTC.

This clone was seen once. V usage is TRBV29-1 and J usage is TRBJ1-2; 12 nucleotides match TRBD1. Germline CDR1 SQVTM, CDR2 ANQGSEA. The CDR3 has 13 residues. The ends lost 5 bases at V and 6 bases at J; junction bases unmatched: 4. The CDR3: CSVWGQGANGYTF. The DNA of the CDR3 is TGCAGCGTTTGGGGACAGGGGGCTAATGGCTACACCTTC.

J is TRBJ2-3 and V is TRBV6-1; D remains unclear. The CDR3 loop spans 14 amino acids. V lost 10 bases and J 6 bases, leaving 20 bases between the germline ends. In germline, CDR1 is MNHNS, CDR2 SASEGT. CDR3 protein: CATQLFLAGDTQYF. As DNA, the CDR3 is TGTGCCACCCAACTTTTTTTGGCTGGGGATACGCAGTATTTT.

CDR3 loop: CASSQDTSSWGNEQFF. The DNA of the CDR3 is TGCGCCAGCAGCCAAGACACTAGTTCCTGGGGGAATGAGCAGTTCTTC. J is TRBJ2-1 and V is TRBV4-1, with D perhaps being TRBD1 or TRBD2 (5 bases each). The length of the CDR3 is 16 residues. The V gene lost 0 bases and the J gene lost 7 bases, with 16 bases spanning the gap. Germline values: CDR1 MGHRA, CDR2 YSYEKL.

The rearrangement uses TRBV7-2 and TRBJ2-3; D is ambiguous. Trimming took 5 bases from V and 3 from J, leaving 6 bases between them. Per the germline V gene, CDR1 is SGHTA and CDR2 is FQGNSA. The length of the CDR3 is 12 residues. The CDR3 here is CASSHGTDTQYF. The CDR3 DNA reads as TGTGCCAGCAGCCATGGGACAGATACGCAGTATTTT. Filled out from reference TRBV7-2 and TRBJ2-3, the complete variable domain reads GAGVSQSPSNKVTEKGKDVELRCDPISGHTALYWYRQSLGQGLEFLIYFQGNSAPDKSGLPSDRFSAERTGGSVSTLTIQRTQQEDSAVYLCASSHGTDTQYFGPGTRLTVL.

This chain joins TRBV2 and TRBJ2-5; maybe TRBD1 (6 bases). CDR3 length: 14 residues. Trimming removed 2 bases at V and 4 bases at J, with 11 bases between. Per the germline V gene, CDR1 is SNHLY and CDR2 is FYNNEI. The DNA of the CDR3 is TGTGCCAGCAGTGAAACGACAGGCGCAGAGACCCAGTACTTC. It translates to CASSETTGAETQYF.

As regards this clone: The junction differs from germline at one of its ends, possibly a read error. The V and J genes are TRBV7-7 and TRBJ1-1; TRBD1 matches 7 bases. CDR1 is SSHAT, CDR2 FNYEAQ, per germline (reference sequence). The CDR3 is 16 amino acids. CDR3 sequence reads: CASSPLDRVGRTEAFF. The CDR3 DNA sequence: TGTGCTAGCAGCCCTTTAGACAGGGTAGGGCGGACTGAAGCTTTCTTT.

The chain links TRBV28 to TRBJ1-1; D might be TRBD1 (5 bases). Germline CDR1 is MDHEN and CDR2 is SYDVKM. V gave up 7 bases and J gave up 3 bases, with 15 bases separating them. The CDR3 is 14 amino acids. The CDR3 nucleotides are TGTGCCAGCACCTGGGGGGTGGGACACACTGAAGCTTTCTTT. Its protein product is CASTWGVGHTEAFF.

The J gene is TRBJ1-4, the V gene TRBV11-1; TRBD1 matches at 7 bases. Germline V CDR1 and CDR2: SGHAT, FQDESV (reference sequence). The CDR3 covers 14 residues. V lost 5 bases and J lost 10; bases outside the gene matches: 10. This chain's CDR3 is CASSPSGTDGKLFF. CDR3 coding DNA: TGTGCCAGCAGCCCATCTGGGACAGATGGAAAACTGTTTTTT.

The V call is TRBV15, the J call TRBJ1-3; D is unresolved. Trimming cost V 5 bases and J 0 bases, with 8 bases left between them. The germline V gene has CDR1 LNHNV and CDR2 YYDKDF (reference sequence). The CDR3 totals 14 residues. CDR3 nucleotide sequence: TGTGCCACCAGCGGCAGTATCTCTGGAAACACCATATATTTT. Residues: CATSGSISGNTIYF.

The rearrangement joins TRBV19 to TRBJ2-7; D may match TRBD1 or TRBD2 (5 bases each). V was cut by 6 bases and J by 0 bases, with 15 bases left in between. CDR1 and CDR2 from the germline V gene are LNHDA and SQIVND (reference sequence). The CDR3 sequence is 15 residues long. CDR3 sequence reads: CASRLGTGVSYEQYF. CDR3 coding DNA: TGTGCCAGTAGACTTGGGACGGGTGTCTCCTACGAGCAGTACTTC.

The rearrangement joins TRBV10-1 to TRBJ1-5, with D maybe TRBD1 (5 bases). The CDR3 runs 11 residues. The V end was cut by 10 bases, the J end by 5 bases, with 9 bases between. Germline V gene lookup returns CDR1 WNHNN and CDR2 SYGVQD (reference sequence). CDR3 coding DNA: TGCGCCATTGGGGGAGATCAGCCCCAGCATTTT. Its protein is CAIGGDQPQHF.

The chain combines TRBV7-3 with TRBJ2-7; 14 positions match TRBD2. The J segment lost 2 bases and the V segment lost 1 base, leaving 10 bases of the junction unmatched. The CDR3 has 19 amino acids. Looked up from germline, CDR1 is SGHTA and CDR2 is FQGTGA. The CDR3 DNA sequence: TGTGCCAGCAGCTTAAGAGGAGGACTAGCGGGAGGCCACCCCTACGAGCAGTACTTC. It is translated as CASSLRGGLAGGHPYEQYF.

The CDR3 is CASSLRTAGGSYNSPLHF. The CDR3 nucleotides read TGTGCCAGCAGTTTACGGACGGCGGGAGGGTCCTATAATTCACCCCTCCACTTT. The chain combines TRBV27 with TRBJ1-6; D remains ambiguous. CDR3 size: 18 residues. From germline, CDR1 is MNHEY and CDR2 SMNVEV (reference sequence). Trimming shortened V by 2 bases and J by 1 base, and 15 bases separated the two germline ends.

This sequence joins TRBV2 and TRBJ2-1; 12 bases are shared with TRBD2. The CDR3 runs 15 residues. The ends lost 6 bases at V and 3 bases at J; junction bases unmatched: 3. Germline CDR1 reads SNHLY; CDR2 reads FYNNEI. The CDR3 region has the DNA TGTGCCAGCAGGCGACTAGCGGGAGACTACAATGAGCAGTTCTTC. Encoded protein: CASRRLAGDYNEQFF.

This chain links TRBV11-2 with TRBJ1-2; D might be TRBD1 (6 bases). The germline gives CDR1 SGHAT, CDR2 FQNNGV. The length of the CDR3 is 15 residues. V lost 6 bases and J lost 2, with 16 bases in between. The CDR3 coding sequence is TGTGCCAGCAGGGGGGCGCGGGGGCGGAACTATGGCTACACCTTC. This encodes CASRGARGRNYGYTF.

The chain recombines TRBV10-3 with TRBJ2-1; tentative D call: TRBD2 (6 bases). From germline, CDR1 is ENHRY and CDR2 SYGVKD. The V end was cut by 2 bases, the J end by 6 bases, with 11 bases between. The CDR3 runs to 14 residues. DNA for the CDR3: TGTGCCATCAGTGAGACTAGCCCGGTCAATGAGCAGTTCTTC. It codes for CAISETSPVNEQFF.

CDR3 DNA: TGTGCCAGCAGTTACCTGGGCCGGTACTATGGCTACACCTTC. This encodes CASSYLGRYYGYTF. The chain is built from TRBV6-6 and TRBJ1-2; D is unresolved. Trimming pared 2 bases from V and 3 bases from J, leaving 10 bases between. From germline, CDR1 is MNHNY and CDR2 SVGAGI (reference sequence). This CDR3 has 14 amino acids.

The chain joins TRBV5-1 to TRBJ1-5; the D is unclear. The CDR3 loop spans 13 amino acids. V was clipped by 2 bases and J by 5 bases, with 8 bases between them. CDR1 is SGHRS, CDR2 YFSETQ, per germline. The CDR3 reads CASSLNPDQPQHF. Written as DNA, the CDR3 is TGCGCCAGCAGCTTAAATCCGGATCAGCCCCAGCATTTT.

The rearrangement links TRBV4-2 to TRBJ2-7, with unresolved D. The CDR3 has 11 amino acids. In germline, CDR1 is LGHNA, CDR2 YNFKEQ. V was cut by 8 bases and J by 12 bases, with 17 bases left in between. The CDR3 region has the DNA TGTGCCAGCCCGATTCGGCGGCCTAGGTACTTC. This gives the protein CASPIRRPRYF.

The J gene is TRBJ2-2, the V gene TRBV18; D assignment may be TRBD1 or TRBD2 (5 bases each). This CDR3 has 15 residues. V lost 3 bases, J lost 3 bases, and 11 bases lay in between. Germline V gene data show CDR1 as KGHSH and CDR2 as LQKENI. CDR3 amino acids: CASSPSGRDTGELFF. In nucleotides, the CDR3 is TGTGCCAGCTCACCGTCGGGACGAGACACCGGGGAGCTGTTTTTT.

The rearrangement links TRBV5-8 to TRBJ2-3, with TRBD2 matching over 14 bases. Per the germline V gene, CDR1 is SGHTS and CDR2 is YDEGEE. After removal of 4 bases from V and 5 bases from J, the junction contained 6 bases not matched to a gene. The CDR3 extends over 16 amino acids. The CDR3 reads CASSPGTSGSVDTQYF. The DNA of the CDR3 is TGTGCCAGCAGCCCCGGGACTAGCGGGAGCGTAGATACGCAGTATTTT.